Presented here are 6 T cell receptor beta chains from one specimen sequenced in a study of shared clonotypes between healthy human individuals. Clones were sequenced by immunoSEQ multiplex PCR, and TCRdb holds only the in-frame ones, with some missing. This table has under 2.5 million clones, just under 95% appearing once. The material sequenced was naive CD4+ T cells from PBMCs. The subset is: CD45RA+ positively selected. The receptors originated from a man younger than 35 in good health. Some clones in this sample may be carry-over from other donors' samples.

The chain uses TRBV6-5 and TRBJ2-3; 7 bases align to TRBD1. The CDR3 length is 15 residues. CDR1 MNHEY and CDR2 SVGAGI come from the germline V gene. The V and J ends lost 4 bases and 0 bases, in that order; junction bases with no gene match: 4. CDR3 region: CASSSGQTSTDTQYF. DNA for the CDR3: TGTGCCAGCAGTTCGGGACAGACTAGCACAGATACGCAGTATTTT.

This rearrangement joins TRBV6-4 to TRBJ2-5; D possibly corresponds to TRBD1 (7 bases). Germline loops: CDR1 MRHNA, CDR2 SNTAGT. Trimming removed 11 bases from V and 2 bases from J, with 24 bases in between. There are 16 residues in the CDR3. The CDR3 here is CAQHRANRGGQETQYF. CDR3 DNA: TGTGCCCAACACCGGGCGAACAGGGGAGGTCAAGAGACCCAGTACTTC.

The chain couples TRBV5-8 to TRBJ1-2; D perhaps matches TRBD1 (6 bases). The CDR3 has 14 amino acids. Trimming pared 4 bases from V and 8 bases from J, leaving 18 bases between. Germline loops: CDR1 SGHTS, CDR2 YDEGEE. The CDR3 spells CASSRGASRWGYTF. CDR3 coding DNA: TGTGCCAGCAGCCGGGGGGCCAGCCGCTGGGGCTACACCTTC.

This chain links TRBV28 with TRBJ1-1, with unresolved D. V was shortened by 10 bases and J by 1 base, with 19 bases between the two germline ends. Germline loops: CDR1 MDHEN, CDR2 SYDVKM. The CDR3 totals 15 residues. CDR3 sequence (DNA): TGTGCCACCTCCCCCGGGATTTGGGGGAACACTGAAGCTTTCTTT. This sequence encodes CATSPGIWGNTEAFF.

The V call is TRBV5-4, the J call TRBJ2-2; D is perhaps TRBD1 or TRBD2 (5 bases each). Germline CDR1 is SGHNT and CDR2 is YYREEE (reference sequence). V was cut by 0 bases and J by 2 bases, with 11 bases left in between. CDR3 length equals 16 residues. The DNA of the CDR3 is TGTGCCAGCAGCTTGGGACGGGACCGAAACACCGGGGAGCTGTTTTTT. Amino acid sequence: CASSLGRDRNTGELFF.

The gene calls are TRBV28 and TRBJ1-1, with D possibly being TRBD1 (6 bases). CDR1 is MDHEN, CDR2 SYDVKM, per germline. This CDR3 is built from 15 residues. The V end lost 6 bases, the J end lost 1 base, and 15 bases lay between the germline ends. DNA of the CDR3: TGTGCCAGCAGGGCAGGGGTTTCTGGGAACACTGAAGCTTTCTTT. Translating gives CASRAGVSGNTEAFF.